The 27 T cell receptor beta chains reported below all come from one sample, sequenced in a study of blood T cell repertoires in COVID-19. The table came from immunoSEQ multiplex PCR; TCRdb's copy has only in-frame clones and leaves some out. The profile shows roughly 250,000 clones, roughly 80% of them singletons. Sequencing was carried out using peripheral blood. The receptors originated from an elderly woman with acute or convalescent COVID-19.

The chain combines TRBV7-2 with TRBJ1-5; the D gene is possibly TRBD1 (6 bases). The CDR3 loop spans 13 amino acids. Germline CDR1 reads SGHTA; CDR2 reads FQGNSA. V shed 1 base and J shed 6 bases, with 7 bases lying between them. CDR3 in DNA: TGTGCCAGCAGCTTAGACAGGGCTCAGCCCCAGCATTTT. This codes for CASSLDRAQPQHF.

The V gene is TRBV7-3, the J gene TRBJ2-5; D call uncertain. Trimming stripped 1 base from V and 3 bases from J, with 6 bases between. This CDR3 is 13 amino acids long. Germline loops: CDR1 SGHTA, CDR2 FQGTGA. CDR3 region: CASSLNTKETQYF. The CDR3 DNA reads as TGTGCCAGCAGCTTAAACACTAAAGAGACCCAGTACTTC.

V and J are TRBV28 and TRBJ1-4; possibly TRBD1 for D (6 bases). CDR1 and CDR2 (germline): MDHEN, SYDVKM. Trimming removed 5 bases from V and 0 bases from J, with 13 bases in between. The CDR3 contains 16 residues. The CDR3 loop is CASSLAGATTNEKLFF. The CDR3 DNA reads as TGTGCCAGCAGTCTCGCAGGGGCTACAACTAATGAAAAACTGTTTTTT.

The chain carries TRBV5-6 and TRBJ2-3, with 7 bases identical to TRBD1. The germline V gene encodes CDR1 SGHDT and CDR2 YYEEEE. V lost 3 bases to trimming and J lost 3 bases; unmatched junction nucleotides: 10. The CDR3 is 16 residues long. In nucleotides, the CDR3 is TGTGCCAGCAGCTCGGAGGTAAAGGGGGCAACAGATACGCAGTATTTT. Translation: CASSSEVKGATDTQYF. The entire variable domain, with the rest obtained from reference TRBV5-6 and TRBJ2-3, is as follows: DAGVTQSPTHLIKTRGQQVTLRCSPKSGHDTVSWYQQALGQGPQFIFQYYEEEERQRGNFPDRFSGHQFPNYSSELNVNALLLGDSALYLCASSSEVKGATDTQYFGPGTRLTVL.

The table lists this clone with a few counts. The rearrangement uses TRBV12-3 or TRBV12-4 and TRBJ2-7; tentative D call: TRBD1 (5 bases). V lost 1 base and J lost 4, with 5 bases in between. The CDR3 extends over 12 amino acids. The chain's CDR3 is CASSLEGYEQYF. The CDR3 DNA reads TGTGCCAGCAGTTTAGAGGGGTACGAGCAGTACTTC.

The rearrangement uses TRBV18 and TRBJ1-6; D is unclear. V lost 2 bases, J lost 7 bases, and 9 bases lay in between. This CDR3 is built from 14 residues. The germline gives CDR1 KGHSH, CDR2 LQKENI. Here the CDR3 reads CASSPYGNNSPLHF. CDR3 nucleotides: TGTGCCAGCTCACCATATGGCAACAATTCACCCCTCCACTTT.

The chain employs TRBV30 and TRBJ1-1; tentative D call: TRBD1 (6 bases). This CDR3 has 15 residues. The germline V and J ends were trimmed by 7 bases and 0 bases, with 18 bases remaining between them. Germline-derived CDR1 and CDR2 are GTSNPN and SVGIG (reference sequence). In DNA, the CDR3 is TGTGCCTTACGCGCAGGGGATATGGTGAACACTGAAGCTTTCTTT. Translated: CALRAGDMVNTEAFF.

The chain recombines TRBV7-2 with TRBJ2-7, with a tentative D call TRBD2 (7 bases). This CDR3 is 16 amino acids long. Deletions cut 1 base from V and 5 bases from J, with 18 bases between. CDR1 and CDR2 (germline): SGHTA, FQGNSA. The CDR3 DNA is TGTGCCAGCAGCTTAGAGGGGTCCGGGGGGCCCCACGAGCAGTACTTC. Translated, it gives CASSLEGSGGPHEQYF.

Here the CDR3 DNA reads TGTGCCAGCAGTCCGGGACTAGCGGGCTACGAGCAGTACTTC. This gives the protein CASSPGLAGYEQYF. This chain uses TRBV2 with TRBJ2-7; 12 bases fit TRBD2. V shed 5 bases and J 3 bases; nucleotides not matched to a gene: 2. CDR3 length: 14 amino acids. CDR1 is SNHLY, CDR2 FYNNEI, per germline.

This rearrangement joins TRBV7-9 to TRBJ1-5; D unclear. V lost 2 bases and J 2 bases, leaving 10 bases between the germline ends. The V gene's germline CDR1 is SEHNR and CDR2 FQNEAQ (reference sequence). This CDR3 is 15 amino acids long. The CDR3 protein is CASSLNGAGNQPQHF. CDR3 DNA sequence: TGTGCCAGCAGCTTAAACGGAGCAGGCAATCAGCCCCAGCATTTT.

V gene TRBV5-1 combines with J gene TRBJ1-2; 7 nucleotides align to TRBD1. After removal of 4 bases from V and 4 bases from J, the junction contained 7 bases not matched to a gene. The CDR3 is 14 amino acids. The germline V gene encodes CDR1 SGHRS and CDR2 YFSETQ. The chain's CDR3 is CASSPRTGSYGYTF. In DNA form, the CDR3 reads TGCGCCAGCAGCCCCCGGACAGGCTCCTATGGCTACACCTTC.

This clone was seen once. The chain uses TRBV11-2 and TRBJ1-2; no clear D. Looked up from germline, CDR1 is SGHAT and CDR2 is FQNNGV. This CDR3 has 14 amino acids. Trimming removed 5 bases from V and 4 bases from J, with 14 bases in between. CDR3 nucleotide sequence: TGTGCCAGCAGCCACGGTACACTACTCTATGGCTACACCTTC. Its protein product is CASSHGTLLYGYTF.

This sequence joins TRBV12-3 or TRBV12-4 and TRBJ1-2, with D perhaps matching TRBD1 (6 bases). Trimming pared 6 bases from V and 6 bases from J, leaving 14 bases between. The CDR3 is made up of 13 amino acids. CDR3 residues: CASSTDRYNGYTF. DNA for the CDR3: TGTGCCAGCAGCACCGACAGGTACAATGGCTACACCTTC.

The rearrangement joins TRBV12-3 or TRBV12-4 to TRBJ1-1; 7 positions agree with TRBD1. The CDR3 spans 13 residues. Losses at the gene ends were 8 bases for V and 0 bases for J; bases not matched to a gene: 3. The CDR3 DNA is TGTGCCAGCCAGACAGGGATGAACACTGAAGCTTTCTTT. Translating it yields CASQTGMNTEAFF.

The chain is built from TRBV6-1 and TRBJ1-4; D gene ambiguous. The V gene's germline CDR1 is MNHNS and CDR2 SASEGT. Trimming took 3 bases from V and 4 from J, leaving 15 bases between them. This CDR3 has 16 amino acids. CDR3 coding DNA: TGTGCCAGCAGTGATTGGAGGGCAGGACTTAATGAAAAACTGTTTTTT. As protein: CASSDWRAGLNEKLFF.

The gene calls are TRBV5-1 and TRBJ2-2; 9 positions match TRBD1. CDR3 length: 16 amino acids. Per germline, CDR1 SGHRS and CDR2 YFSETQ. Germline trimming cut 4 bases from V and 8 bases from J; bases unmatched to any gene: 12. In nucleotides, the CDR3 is TGCGCCAGCAGCCCGGCAGGGACAGGGTTTCAAGGGGAGCTGTTTTTT. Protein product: CASSPAGTGFQGELFF.

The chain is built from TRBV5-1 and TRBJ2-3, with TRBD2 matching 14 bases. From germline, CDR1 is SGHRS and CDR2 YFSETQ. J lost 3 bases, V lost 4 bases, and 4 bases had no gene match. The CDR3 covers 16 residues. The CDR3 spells CASSGTSGGGTDTQYF. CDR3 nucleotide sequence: TGCGCCAGCAGCGGGACTAGCGGGGGAGGGACAGATACGCAGTATTTT. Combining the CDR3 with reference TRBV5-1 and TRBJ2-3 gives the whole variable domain KAGVTQTPRYLIKTRGQQVTLSCSPISGHRSVSWYQQTPGQGLQFLFEYFSETQRNKGNFPGRFSGRQFSNSRSEMNVSTLELGDSALYLCASSGTSGGGTDTQYFGPGTRLTVL.

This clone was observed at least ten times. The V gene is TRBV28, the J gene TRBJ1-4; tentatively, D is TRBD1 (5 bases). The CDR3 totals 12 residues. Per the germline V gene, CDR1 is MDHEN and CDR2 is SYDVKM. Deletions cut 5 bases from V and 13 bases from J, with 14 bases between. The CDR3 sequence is CASSPPAGRLFF. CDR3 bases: TGTGCCAGCAGTCCCCCCGCGGGGCGACTGTTTTTT.

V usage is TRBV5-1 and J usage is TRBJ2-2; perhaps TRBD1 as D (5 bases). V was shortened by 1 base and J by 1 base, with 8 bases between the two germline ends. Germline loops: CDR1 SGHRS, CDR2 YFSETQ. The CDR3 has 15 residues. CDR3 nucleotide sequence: TGCGCCAGCAGCTTGACAGGAGTGAACACCGGGGAGCTGTTTTTT. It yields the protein CASSLTGVNTGELFF.

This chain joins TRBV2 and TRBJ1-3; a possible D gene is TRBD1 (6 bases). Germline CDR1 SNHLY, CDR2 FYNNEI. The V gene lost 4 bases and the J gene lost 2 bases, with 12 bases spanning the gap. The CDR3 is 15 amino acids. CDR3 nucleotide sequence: TGTGCCAGCAGTGTGGCACAGGGACCTGGAAACACCATATATTTT. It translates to CASSVAQGPGNTIYF. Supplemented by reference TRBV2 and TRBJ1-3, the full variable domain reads EPEVTQTPSHQVTQMGQEVILRCVPISNHLYFYWYRQILGQKVEFLVSFYNNEISEKSEIFDDQFSVERPDGSNFTLKIRSTKLEDSAMYFCASSVAQGPGNTIYFGEGSWLTVV.

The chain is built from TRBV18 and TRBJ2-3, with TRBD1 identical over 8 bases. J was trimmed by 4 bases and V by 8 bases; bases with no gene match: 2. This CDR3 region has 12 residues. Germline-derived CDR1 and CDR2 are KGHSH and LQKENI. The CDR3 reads CASRTGSDTQYF. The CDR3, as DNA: TGTGCCAGCCGGACAGGGTCAGATACGCAGTATTTT.

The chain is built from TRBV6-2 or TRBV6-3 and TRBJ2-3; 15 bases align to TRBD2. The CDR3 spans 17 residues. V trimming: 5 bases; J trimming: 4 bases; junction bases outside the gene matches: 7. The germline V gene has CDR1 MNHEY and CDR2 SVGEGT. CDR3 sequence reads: CASSAGTSGGRSDTQYF. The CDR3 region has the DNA TGTGCCAGCAGTGCCGGGACTAGCGGGGGGAGGTCAGATACGCAGTATTTT.

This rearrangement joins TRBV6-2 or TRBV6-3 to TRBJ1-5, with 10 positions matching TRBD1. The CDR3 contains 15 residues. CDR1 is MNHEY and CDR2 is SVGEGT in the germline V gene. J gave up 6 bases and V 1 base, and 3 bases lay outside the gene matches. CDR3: CASSYWRDRGQPQHF. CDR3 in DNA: TGTGCCAGCAGTTACTGGAGGGACAGGGGTCAGCCCCAGCATTTT.

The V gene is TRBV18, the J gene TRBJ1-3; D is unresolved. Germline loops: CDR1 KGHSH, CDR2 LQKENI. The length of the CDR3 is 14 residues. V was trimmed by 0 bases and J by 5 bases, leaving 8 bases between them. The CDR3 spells CASSPPAARNTIYF. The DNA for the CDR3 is TGTGCCAGCTCACCACCGGCGGCAAGAAACACCATATATTTT.

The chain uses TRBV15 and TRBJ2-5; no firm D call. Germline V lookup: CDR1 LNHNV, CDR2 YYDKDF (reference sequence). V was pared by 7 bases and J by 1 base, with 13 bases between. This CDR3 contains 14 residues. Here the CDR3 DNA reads TGTGCCACCACCCCGAGAGTATCCCAAGAGACCCAGTACTTC. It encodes CATTPRVSQETQYF.

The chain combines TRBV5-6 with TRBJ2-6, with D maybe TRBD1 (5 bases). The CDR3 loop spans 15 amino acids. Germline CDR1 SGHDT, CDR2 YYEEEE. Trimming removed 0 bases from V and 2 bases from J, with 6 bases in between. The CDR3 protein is CASSLGGAGANVLTF. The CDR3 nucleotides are TGTGCCAGCAGCTTGGGGGGCGCTGGGGCCAACGTCCTGACTTTC. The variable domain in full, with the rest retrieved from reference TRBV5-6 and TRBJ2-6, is DAGVTQSPTHLIKTRGQQVTLRCSPKSGHDTVSWYQQALGQGPQFIFQYYEEEERQRGNFPDRFSGHQFPNYSSELNVNALLLGDSALYLCASSLGGAGANVLTFGAGSRLTVL.

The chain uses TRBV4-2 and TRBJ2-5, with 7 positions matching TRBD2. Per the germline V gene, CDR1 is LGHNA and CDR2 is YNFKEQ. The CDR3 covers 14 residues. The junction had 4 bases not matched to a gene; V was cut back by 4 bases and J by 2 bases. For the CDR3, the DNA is TGTGCCAGCAGCCTTCGACTAGCACAAGAGACCCAGTACTTC. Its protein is CASSLRLAQETQYF.